These 26 T cell receptor beta chains were sequenced from one sample in a study of Ad26.COV2.S vaccination and SARS-CoV-2 variants. As for treatment: around 19 received Ad26.COV2.S at low or high dose, single or two shots; about five received placebo; per-sample allocation not given. The samples were gathered on day 63 after the first injection of vaccine or placebo. The method was immunoSEQ multiplex PCR; TCRdb's version includes in-frame clones alone and lacks a portion of them. The table lists roughly 700,000 clones, around 92% of them singletons. The sequencing here drew on peripheral blood, taken in a trial of Ad26.COV2.S vaccine versus placebo. The source is a person between 18 and 65 years old who received the Ad26.COV2.S COVID-19 vaccine or a placebo.

The gene calls are TRBV15 and TRBJ1-4; 8 nucleotides agree with TRBD1. The trim removed 5 bases at V and 7 bases at J, leaving 9 bases unmatched. Germline V gene lookup returns CDR1 LNHNV and CDR2 YYDKDF (reference sequence). The CDR3 is 15 amino acids. CDR3 residues: CATSHAGTGGEKLFF. The CDR3 DNA reads TGTGCCACCAGCCACGCAGGGACAGGAGGTGAAAAACTGTTTTTT.

The chain combines TRBV5-6 with TRBJ2-5, with TRBD2 identical over 10 bases. Germline V gene lookup returns CDR1 SGHDT and CDR2 YYEEEE. The junction had 5 bases not matched to a gene; V was cut back by 1 base and J by 2 bases. The CDR3 covers 16 residues. The CDR3 loop is CASSLLAGDQQETQYF. Here the CDR3 DNA reads TGTGCCAGCAGCTTGCTAGCGGGAGACCAACAAGAGACCCAGTACTTC.

This chain connects TRBV18 to TRBJ2-7; D gene uncertain. The V gene's germline CDR1 is KGHSH and CDR2 LQKENI. CDR3 size: 12 residues. The V gene lost 3 bases and the J gene lost 4 bases, with 7 bases spanning the gap. The CDR3 spells CASSPQPYEQYF. The DNA for the CDR3 is TGTGCCAGCTCACCTCAGCCGTACGAGCAGTACTTC.

The rearrangement joins TRBV4-3 to TRBJ2-2; 12 nucleotides agree with TRBD1. The V segment lost 4 bases and the J segment 3 bases; nucleotides outside the gene matches: 6. There are 17 residues in the CDR3. CDR1 is LGHNA and CDR2 is YSLEER in the germline V gene. The CDR3 loop reads CASSPGTGGADTGELFF. The DNA of the CDR3 is TGCGCCAGCAGCCCAGGGACAGGGGGCGCGGACACCGGGGAGCTGTTTTTT.

V and J are TRBV6-6 and TRBJ1-1; D uncertain. The CDR3 has 13 residues. Per germline, CDR1 MNHNY and CDR2 SVGAGI (reference sequence). V shed 10 bases and J shed 1 base, with 13 bases lying between them. Written as DNA, the CDR3 is TGTGCCACCCGGGGAGGAGGGAACACTGAAGCTTTCTTT. Protein product: CATRGGGNTEAFF.

The rearrangement uses TRBV10-3 and TRBJ2-7; no clear D gene. Per germline, CDR1 ENHRY and CDR2 SYGVKD. Trimming took off 6 bases at V and 3 bases at J, with 15 bases between the two ends. CDR3 length: 14 residues. The CDR3 DNA is TGTGCCATCAGGCCCAATACGGGTTACTACGAGCAGTACTTC. Translating it yields CAIRPNTGYYEQYF.

The rearrangement joins TRBV5-4 to TRBJ2-6, with 11 bases aligning to TRBD1. The germline CDR1 and CDR2 sequences are SGHNT and YYREEE (reference sequence). This CDR3 has 19 residues. J gave up 0 bases and V 5 bases, and 10 bases lay outside the gene matches. The CDR3 nucleotides are TGTGCCAGCAGTTCCCCCGGCGGGACAGGGGGCTCTGGGGCCAACGTCCTGACTTTC. Amino acids: CASSSPGGTGGSGANVLTF.

This clone has just a few counts. This chain uses TRBV19 with TRBJ2-7; D is possibly TRBD1 or TRBD2 (6 bases each). V lost 5 bases and J lost 6, with 20 bases in between. CDR1 is LNHDA and CDR2 is SQIVND in the germline V gene (reference sequence). The CDR3 is made up of 15 amino acids. The CDR3 bases are TGTGCCAGTAGTCTAGGGGGGACCCTGCCGCGCGAGCAGTACTTC. It is translated as CASSLGGTLPREQYF.

This clone was seen once. The chain couples TRBV2 to TRBJ2-7; perhaps D is TRBD1 or TRBD2 (7 bases each). Trimming took 3 bases from V and 4 from J, leaving 19 bases between them. Germline V gene sequence: CDR1 SNHLY, CDR2 FYNNEI. The CDR3 runs to 16 residues. The CDR3 DNA is TGTGCCAGCAGTGACCGAAGCAGGGGGGGTGGTTACGAGCAGTACTTC. Protein: CASSDRSRGGGYEQYF.

J is TRBJ2-5 and V is TRBV5-1; the match to TRBD2 covers 8 bases. Germline V gene sequence: CDR1 SGHRS, CDR2 YFSETQ. The ends lost 2 bases at V and 5 bases at J; junction bases unmatched: 8. This CDR3 is 15 amino acids long. This CDR3 reads CASSLPGREGETQYF. As DNA, the CDR3 is TGCGCCAGCAGCTTACCCGGACGGGAGGGTGAGACCCAGTACTTC.

This clone was seen more than once but under ten times. The chain couples TRBV4-2 to TRBJ2-1; 7 positions match TRBD2. CDR1 and CDR2 from the germline V gene are LGHNA and YNFKEQ. The CDR3 consists of 16 residues. The trim removed 3 bases at V and 4 bases at J, leaving 9 bases unmatched. The CDR3 DNA reads TGTGCCAGCAGCCAGACAGCTAGCGGCCGGTACAATGAGCAGTTCTTC. Translating it yields CASSQTASGRYNEQFF.

The chain links TRBV7-9 to TRBJ2-1; 8 bases line up with TRBD1. Per the germline V gene, CDR1 is SEHNR and CDR2 is FQNEAQ (reference sequence). With V trimmed by 5 bases and J by 5 bases, 8 bases remained unmatched. This CDR3 region has 15 residues. The DNA for the CDR3 is TGTGCCAGCAGCCGGACAGGGTTCGGACACAATGAGCAGTTCTTC. As protein: CASSRTGFGHNEQFF.

This clone was recorded a few times. The chain employs TRBV5-6 and TRBJ1-4; TRBD1 might be the D (5 bases). Germline CDR1 and CDR2: SGHDT and YYEEEE. CDR3 length: 13 residues. V was shortened by 2 bases and J by 7 bases, with 9 bases between the two germline ends. The DNA of the CDR3 is TGTGCCAGCAGCTTCCAGGGTGGTGAAAAACTGTTTTTT. This gives the protein CASSFQGGEKLFF.

On this clone: At one boundary the junction diverges from the germline segment, which might be a read error. The chain is built from TRBV6-2 or TRBV6-3 and TRBJ2-6; no clear D. Germline V CDR1 and CDR2: MNHEY, SVGEGT. The CDR3 runs to 13 residues. This CDR3 is CASSNSGANVLTF. CDR3 DNA sequence: TGTGCCAGCAGTAACTCTGGGGCCAACGTCCTGACTTTC.

The chain combines TRBV7-2 with TRBJ1-4; TRBD1 matches 7 bases. The CDR3 length is 15 residues. CDR1 is SGHTA, CDR2 FQGNSA, per germline. After removal of 1 base from V and 8 bases from J, the junction contained 7 bases not matched to a gene. CDR3 region: CASSLGGTAFEKLFF. In DNA form, the CDR3 reads TGTGCCAGCAGCTTAGGAGGGACAGCCTTCGAAAAACTGTTTTTT.

V is TRBV3-1 (or the pseudogene TRBV3-2) and J is TRBJ2-3, with 9 positions matching TRBD2. The V gene's germline CDR1 is LGHDT and CDR2 YNNKEL (reference sequence). This CDR3 contains 17 residues. The trim removed 6 bases at V and 6 bases at J, leaving 16 bases unmatched. The CDR3 DNA sequence: TGTGCCAGCAGTCCGAATACCGCACTAGCGGGTGTTGATACGCAGTATTTT. Translation: CASSPNTALAGVDTQYF.

This clone showed up just once. The genes are TRBV6-4 and TRBJ1-2, with 10 positions matching TRBD1. This CDR3 has 14 amino acids. V was clipped by 5 bases and J by 3 bases; unmatched bases: 3. CDR1 MRHNA and CDR2 SNTAGT come from the germline V gene. The CDR3 DNA follows: TGTGCCAGCAGTCGGGACAGGGGAGACTATGGCTACACCTTC. This sequence encodes CASSRDRGDYGYTF.

In nucleotides, the CDR3 is TGTGCCAGCAGCCGTAACAGGGGCCAAGAGACCCAGTACTTC. It yields the protein CASSRNRGQETQYF. V gene TRBV14 combines with J gene TRBJ2-5, with 7 positions matching TRBD1. The CDR3 has 14 amino acids. Germline trimming cut 4 bases from V and 1 base from J; bases unmatched to any gene: 3. Germline CDR1 SGHDN, CDR2 FVKESK.

This chain links TRBV7-9 with TRBJ2-7, with TRBD1 identical over 8 bases. Germline V lookup: CDR1 SEHNR, CDR2 FQNEAQ (reference sequence). Trimming took 4 bases from V and 5 from J; bases not matched to a gene: 13. CDR3 size: 16 residues. CDR3 nucleotides: TGTGCCAGCAGCTCCATAGGGGCGACAGGGGTCCACGAGCAGTACTTC. This encodes CASSSIGATGVHEQYF.

The V and J genes are TRBV18 and TRBJ2-1; TRBD2 might be the D (8 bases). Germline CDR1 KGHSH, CDR2 LQKENI. The ends were cut back, 4 bases at V and 10 bases at J, with 20 bases in the middle. The CDR3 has 15 amino acids. CDR3 in amino acids: CASSRLATRGGEQFF. The CDR3 DNA is TGTGCCAGCTCACGACTAGCGACCAGGGGGGGGGAGCAGTTCTTC.

The chain employs TRBV7-2 and TRBJ1-1; D not resolved. The germline V gene has CDR1 SGHTA and CDR2 FQGNSA. The V end was cut by 1 base, the J end by 0 bases, with 12 bases between. The CDR3 has 16 amino acids. CDR3 loop: CASSLVDWSMNTEAFF. The CDR3 region has the DNA TGTGCCAGCAGCTTAGTGGACTGGAGCATGAACACTGAAGCTTTCTTT.

The V call is TRBV7-6, the J call TRBJ2-7; no definite D call. Trimming removed 2 bases from V and 3 bases from J, with 14 bases in between. CDR3 length: 15 residues. Germline values: CDR1 SGHVS, CDR2 FNYEAQ. The chain's CDR3 is CASSLLGEVNYEQYF. Written as DNA, the CDR3 is TGTGCCAGCAGCTTACTAGGAGAGGTGAACTACGAGCAGTACTTC.

The chain couples TRBV15 to TRBJ1-4; maybe TRBD1 (6 bases). V dropped 0 bases and J dropped 8 bases, with 10 bases sitting between them. This CDR3 spans 14 amino acids. The V gene's germline CDR1 is LNHNV and CDR2 YYDKDF (reference sequence). The DNA for the CDR3 is TGTGCCACCAGCAGAGATCGGACAGTAGAAAAACTGTTTTTT. Translated: CATSRDRTVEKLFF.

The table lists this clone with a few counts. Other DNA variants within this sample encode the same CDR3. CDR3: CASSTGGNTEAFF. CDR3 sequence (DNA): TGTGCCAGCAGTACAGGGGGTAACACTGAAGCTTTCTTT. The chain joins TRBV6-5 to TRBJ1-1, with TRBD1 matching 8 bases. The CDR3 runs to 13 residues. V lost 5 bases to trimming and J lost 2 bases; unmatched junction nucleotides: 1. Germline V gene data show CDR1 as MNHEY and CDR2 as SVGAGI.

The chain carries TRBV11-2 and TRBJ2-4; TRBD2 matches 7 bases. This CDR3 contains 16 residues. The germline V gene has CDR1 SGHAT and CDR2 FQNNGV. V gave up 2 bases and J gave up 0 bases; unmatched junction bases: 4. The CDR3 DNA reads TGTGCCAGCAGCTTACCGGGGGGTATAGCCAAAAACATTCAGTACTTC. Translated, it gives CASSLPGGIAKNIQYF.

Of note for this clone: Additional DNA sequences in this sample encode the identical CDR3. The chain recombines TRBV6-2 or TRBV6-3 with TRBJ2-7; D gene unclear. The CDR3 spans 11 residues. V was trimmed by 5 bases and J by 0 bases, leaving 2 bases between them. Germline V lookup: CDR1 MNHEY, CDR2 SVGEGT. The CDR3 DNA is TGTGCCAGCAGTCCCTCCTACGAGCAGTACTTC. As protein: CASSPSYEQYF.